The text below deals with one T cell receptor beta chain. The sample comes from a study of T cell responses to AZD1222 COVID-19 vaccine. The protocol was immunoSEQ multiplex PCR, while the TCRdb copy is restricted to in-frame clones and leaves out a portion. The table records over 110,000 clones, about 93% of them present only once. The CDR3 consists of 12 residues. Deletions cut 6 bases from V and 0 bases from J, with 5 bases between. The source is an adult in good health. The source material was peripheral blood, sampled on day 0 of AZD1222 vaccination. J is TRBJ1-1 and V is TRBV12-3 or TRBV12-4; the D is unclear. The CDR3 DNA is TGTGCCAGCAGCTACCTGAACACTGAAGCTTTCTTT. Amino acid sequence: CASSYLNTEAFF.